This T cell receptor beta chain was captured by sequencing in a study of blood T cells in healthy people across ages. Germline V gives CDR1 DFQATT, CDR2 SNEGSKA (reference sequence). The CDR3 length is 14 residues. V lost 0 bases to trimming and J lost 10 bases, with 16 bases between them. This clonotype showed up just a few times. For the second PCR, which ran for about 6 to 11 cycles, a sample-barcoded 5' primer and a J-beta primer mix were used. TCRdb reprocessed the 5' RACE reads with MiXCR, giving one entry per CDR3 protein. The sample lists 1.5 million to 1.8 million distinct CDR3 sequences; 42% were seen once.

The receptor comes from a woman younger than 35 in good health. Sequencing was done on a sample of blood. This chain links TRBV20-1 with TRBJ2-1; D uncertain. CDR3 sequence reads: CSARDRAAAGEQFF. The DNA of the CDR3 is TGCAGTGCTAGAGATAGGGCGGCCGCCGGGGAGCAGTTCTTC.